The next 30 T cell receptor beta chains were all read from a single sample in a study of cytomegalovirus exposure and HLA in healthy donors. The PCR ran on 60 Vbeta and 13 Jbeta primers. Some clones are missing from TCRdb's copy, which holds only in-frame ones; the method was immunoSEQ multiplex PCR. The sample has around 150,000 clones; around 57% are singletons. Input material: PBMCs. The receptors shown here come from a male donor in good health and CMV-seronegative.

This chain joins TRBV6-5 and TRBJ1-6, with TRBD1 matching over 7 bases. With V trimmed by 6 bases and J by 10 bases, 9 bases remained unmatched. This CDR3 comprises 14 residues. The germline V gene encodes CDR1 MNHEY and CDR2 SVGAGI. The CDR3 protein is CASSPGQLGSPLHF. CDR3 nucleotide sequence: TGTGCCAGCAGCCCGGGACAGTTGGGCTCACCCCTCCACTTT.

J is TRBJ2-5 and V is TRBV29-1; D call uncertain. Trimming shortened V by 4 bases and J by 0 bases, and 3 bases separated the two germline ends. CDR3 length equals 11 residues. Per the germline V gene, CDR1 is SQVTM and CDR2 is ANQGSEA. CDR3 DNA sequence: TGCAGCGTTGCCTACCAAGAGACCCAGTACTTC. This encodes CSVAYQETQYF.

This clone has a single count. CDR3 residues: CASSLARLQTVIVYGYTF. The CDR3 coding sequence is TGTGCCAGCAGCTTGGCCAGACTGCAGACAGTTATTGTTTATGGCTACACCTTC. The chain recombines TRBV7-8 with TRBJ1-2, with a possible D match to TRBD1 (5 bases). This CDR3 has 18 residues. The V gene lost 3 bases and the J gene lost 5 bases, with 25 bases spanning the gap. Germline CDR1 reads SGHVS; CDR2 reads FQNEAQ.

This CDR3 is CASSDSAGQRYGYTF. CDR3 bases: TGTGCCAGCAGTGACTCTGCCGGACAACGTTATGGCTACACCTTC. The rearrangement links TRBV6-4 to TRBJ1-2; weak D call: TRBD1 (5 bases). This CDR3 is built from 15 residues. Trimming removed 0 bases at V and 5 bases at J, with 13 bases between. Germline V gives CDR1 MRHNA, CDR2 SNTAGT.

The chain joins TRBV14 to TRBJ1-3, with no clear D. The CDR3 spans 14 residues. CDR1 and CDR2 (germline): SGHDN, FVKESK. V was cut by 1 base and J by 2 bases, with 6 bases left in between. The CDR3 loop is CASSQGHAGNTIYF. Written as DNA, the CDR3 is TGTGCCAGCAGCCAAGGGCACGCTGGAAACACCATATATTTT.

The chain links TRBV7-2 to TRBJ1-2; 8 bases map to TRBD1. V gave up 0 bases and J gave up 3 bases; unmatched junction bases: 6. This CDR3 contains 16 residues. Germline lookup yields CDR1 SGHTA and CDR2 FQGNSA. CDR3 sequence reads: CASSLARGTGYYGYTF. The CDR3 DNA is TGTGCCAGCAGCTTAGCGCGTGGGACAGGCTACTATGGCTACACCTTC.

V is TRBV5-1 and J is TRBJ1-2; D not certain. The germline V gene has CDR1 SGHRS and CDR2 YFSETQ. The CDR3 has 14 amino acids. Trimming stripped 4 bases from V and 4 bases from J, with 14 bases between. The CDR3 DNA reads TGCGCCAGCAGCCCCCGGTCCGCGGGCTATGGCTACACCTTC. This translates into CASSPRSAGYGYTF.

In this sample, this clone turned up a few times. V gene TRBV7-3 combines with J gene TRBJ1-6; D may be TRBD1 (5 bases). The germline V and J ends were trimmed by 2 bases and 7 bases, with 9 bases remaining between them. Looked up from germline, CDR1 is SGHTA and CDR2 is FQGTGA. This CDR3 has 14 residues. As DNA, the CDR3 is TGTGCCAGCAGCTTAGATCGGGGGAATTCACCCCTCCACTTT. Translated: CASSLDRGNSPLHF. The full variable domain, rest sourced from reference TRBV7-3 and TRBJ1-6, is GAGVSQTPSNKVTEKGKYVELRCDPISGHTALYWYRQSLGQGPEFLIYFQGTGAADDSGLPNDRFFAVRPEGSVSTLKIQRTERGDSAVYLCASSLDRGNSPLHFGNGTRLTVT.

This chain joins TRBV29-1 and TRBJ2-7; 8 positions match TRBD1. Germline values: CDR1 SQVTM, CDR2 ANQGSEA. The junction had 8 bases not matched to a gene; V was cut back by 4 bases and J by 3 bases. The CDR3 is 14 amino acids. The CDR3 DNA is TGCAGCGTTGCCGCCGGGACAGGAGGCTACGAGCAGTACTTC. It translates to CSVAAGTGGYEQYF.

With regard to this clone: Within the sample, other DNA sequences also encode this same CDR3. The J gene is TRBJ1-1, the V gene TRBV27; D possibly corresponds to TRBD1 (6 bases). From germline, CDR1 is MNHEY and CDR2 SMNVEV (reference sequence). This CDR3 has 14 amino acids. V shed 3 bases and J shed 2 bases, with 10 bases lying between them. The CDR3 DNA is TGTGCCAGCAGTTTCGGGGGGCTTAACACTGAAGCTTTCTTT. The encoded protein is CASSFGGLNTEAFF.

V gene TRBV28 combines with J gene TRBJ2-7; 10 positions agree with TRBD1. The CDR3 is 15 residues long. The V gene end was trimmed by 6 bases and the J gene end by 3 bases; junction bases not matched to a gene: 8. CDR1 and CDR2 (germline): MDHEN, SYDVKM. The CDR3 DNA reads TGTGCCAGCAGCCGTAACCGGGACAGGGGCTACGAGCAGTACTTC. It translates to CASSRNRDRGYEQYF.

About this clone itself: An end of the junction differs from the germline gene, which may be a read error. The chain recombines TRBV4-1 with TRBJ1-2; D uncertain. CDR1 MGHRA and CDR2 YSYEKL come from the germline V gene. This CDR3 contains 14 residues. The CDR3 region has the DNA TGCGCCAGCAGCCAAGATAGGTTTTACTATGGCTACCCCTTC. It translates to CASSQDRFYYGYPF.

V is TRBV12-1 and J is TRBJ2-7; the D call in the table, TRBD2, was not verified against the DNA. TRBV12-1 is a documented pseudogene. The CDR3 totals 13 residues. The CDR3 coding sequence is TGTGCCAGCAGCTTTGGTCTATGCAACGAGCAGTACTTC. Its translation is CASSFGLCNEQYF.

On this clone: Different DNA sequences within this sample yield the same CDR3. The J gene is TRBJ2-5, the V gene TRBV10-1; weak D call: TRBD2 (5 bases). The germline V gene has CDR1 WNHNN and CDR2 SYGVQD (reference sequence). The V end lost 0 bases, the J end lost 2 bases, and 7 bases lay between the germline ends. The CDR3 contains 14 residues. The CDR3 region is CASSESGGQETQYF. The CDR3 DNA is TGCGCCAGCAGTGAGTCTGGCGGGCAAGAGACCCAGTACTTC.

The chain uses TRBV5-1 and TRBJ2-3; unclear D gene. In germline, CDR1 is SGHRS, CDR2 YFSETQ. The CDR3 totals 16 residues. Trimming took 0 bases from V and 4 from J, leaving 15 bases between them. The CDR3 DNA is TGCGCCAGCAGCTTGGGGCCAGGTCTGGTCGCAGATACGCAGTATTTT. This translates into CASSLGPGLVADTQYF.

The chain uses TRBV27 and TRBJ1-6, with 9 positions matching TRBD1. This CDR3 is built from 19 residues. The V gene's germline CDR1 is MNHEY and CDR2 SMNVEV (reference sequence). Trimming removed 2 bases from V and 5 bases from J; junction bases left unmatched: 13. CDR3 sequence (DNA): TGTGCCAGCAGTTTAAAGGGACAGGGTGGAAGAAGGGATAATTCACCCCTCCACTTT. As protein: CASSLKGQGGRRDNSPLHF.

This clone was counted between two and nine times. V gene TRBV4-1 combines with J gene TRBJ2-3, with 11 bases lining up with TRBD1. This CDR3 contains 15 residues. Germline loops: CDR1 MGHRA, CDR2 YSYEKL. Unmatched junction bases numbered 1, after V lost 1 base and J lost 4 bases. CDR3 in amino acids: CASSQGTGGPDTQYF. DNA of the CDR3: TGCGCCAGCAGCCAAGGGACAGGGGGCCCAGATACGCAGTATTTT.

The chain carries TRBV2 and TRBJ2-7; 9 positions agree with TRBD1. J was trimmed by 5 bases and V by 7 bases; bases with no gene match: 6. Germline values: CDR1 SNHLY, CDR2 FYNNEI. The CDR3 has 13 residues. For the CDR3, the DNA is TGTGCCAGCACATCGGGACAGGGTCACGAGCAGTACTTC. Amino acids: CASTSGQGHEQYF.

The genes are TRBV5-1 and TRBJ2-3; 8 bases are shared with TRBD2. The CDR3 extends over 18 amino acids. CDR1 and CDR2 (germline): SGHRS, YFSETQ. V gave up 0 bases and J gave up 2 bases; unmatched junction bases: 11. This CDR3 is CASSLVFLAGGDTDTQYF. Here the CDR3 DNA reads TGCGCCAGCAGCTTGGTATTTTTGGCGGGGGGCGACACAGATACGCAGTATTTT. The complete variable domain, with remaining parts taken from reference TRBV5-1 and TRBJ2-3, reads KAGVTQTPRYLIKTRGQQVTLSCSPISGHRSVSWYQQTPGQGLQFLFEYFSETQRNKGNFPGRFSGRQFSNSRSEMNVSTLELGDSALYLCASSLVFLAGGDTDTQYFGPGTRLTVL.

This chain's CDR3 is CASSGSRGSTEAFF. The CDR3 DNA is TGTGCCAGCAGTGGGAGTCGGGGATCCACTGAAGCTTTCTTT. The chain couples TRBV2 to TRBJ1-1, with D hard to call. The ends were cut back, 4 bases at V and 4 bases at J, with 13 bases in the middle. Germline V gene lookup returns CDR1 SNHLY and CDR2 FYNNEI. This CDR3 region has 14 residues.

The CDR3 bases are TGTGCCAGCAGTTACTCGGCCAGGGAGGCAGATACGCAGTATTTT. Its translation: CASSYSAREADTQYF. The chain uses TRBV6-5 and TRBJ2-3; the D gene is possibly TRBD2 (6 bases). This CDR3 has 15 residues. V was cut by 0 bases and J by 4 bases, with 11 bases left in between. Looked up from germline, CDR1 is MNHEY and CDR2 is SVGAGI.

The J gene is TRBJ2-5, the V gene TRBV14; D remains unclear. Trimming cost V 0 bases and J 1 base, with 9 bases left between them. The V gene's germline CDR1 is SGHDN and CDR2 FVKESK. The CDR3 is 15 amino acids. CDR3 loop: CASSQEVWAQETQYF. CDR3 nucleotide sequence: TGTGCCAGCAGCCAAGAAGTATGGGCCCAAGAGACCCAGTACTTC. The whole variable domain, filled in from reference TRBV14 and TRBJ2-5, reads EAGVTQFPSHSVIEKGQTVTLRCDPISGHDNLYWYRRVMGKEIKFLLHFVKESKQDESGMPNNRFLAERTGGTYSTLKVQPAELEDSGVYFCASSQEVWAQETQYFGPGTRLLVL.

The chain is built from TRBV5-4 and TRBJ2-2, with a tentative D call TRBD2 (5 bases). CDR3 length: 13 amino acids. The germline V gene encodes CDR1 SGHNT and CDR2 YYREEE (reference sequence). Trimming shortened V by 4 bases and J by 3 bases, and 7 bases separated the two germline ends. As DNA, the CDR3 is TGTGCCAGCAGCAGGACTGACACCGGGGAGCTGTTTTTT. Residues: CASSRTDTGELFF.

The chain links TRBV7-2 to TRBJ2-7; 9 bases match TRBD2. The CDR3 is made up of 14 amino acids. Germline V gene data show CDR1 as SGHTA and CDR2 as FQGNSA. V dropped 1 base and J dropped 7; count of bases not matched to a gene: 5. The DNA for the CDR3 is TGTGCCAGCAGCTTAGGGCTAGCGGGGATTGAGCAGTACTTC. Protein sequence: CASSLGLAGIEQYF.

This clone was counted a few times. The chain recombines TRBV28 with TRBJ2-7, with TRBD1 matching over 7 bases. This CDR3 has 14 amino acids. With V trimmed by 7 bases and J by 4 bases, 10 bases remained unmatched. Germline V gene lookup returns CDR1 MDHEN and CDR2 SYDVKM. Here the CDR3 reads CASNRPGQSYEQYF. The CDR3 DNA is TGTGCCAGCAACCGGCCGGGACAGTCTTACGAGCAGTACTTC.

This chain joins TRBV9 and TRBJ1-3, with a tentative D call TRBD1 (5 bases). V lost 2 bases, J lost 0 bases, and 12 bases lay in between. The CDR3 contains 16 residues. The V gene's germline CDR1 is SGDLS and CDR2 YYNGEE. The CDR3 nucleotides read TGTGCCAGCAGCGTCGTGGGACTGAGCTCTGGAAACACCATATATTTT. Its translation is CASSVVGLSSGNTIYF.

This clone was picked up a small number of times. The junction differs from germline at one of its ends, possibly a read error. V and J are TRBV11-1 and TRBJ2-1, with 7 bases fitting TRBD1. The germline gives CDR1 SGHAT, CDR2 FQDESV (reference sequence). The CDR3 sequence is 11 residues long. The CDR3 DNA is TGTGCCAGCAGATACCCCGGACAGGCCATCTTC. It encodes CASRYPGQAIF.

This clone appeared a few times. The genes are TRBV7-8 and TRBJ1-6; D perhaps matches TRBD1 (6 bases). There are 14 residues in the CDR3. CDR1 SGHVS and CDR2 FQNEAQ come from the germline V gene. V lost 5 bases to trimming and J lost 4 bases, with 9 bases between them. The DNA for the CDR3 is TGTGCCAGCAGCAGAGGACAGTATAATTCACCCCTCCACTTT. It translates to CASSRGQYNSPLHF.

The V gene is TRBV19, the J gene TRBJ1-2; D is ambiguous. From germline, CDR1 is LNHDA and CDR2 SQIVND (reference sequence). This CDR3 has 12 amino acids. Trimming removed 10 bases from V and 7 bases from J, with 16 bases in between. The chain's CDR3 is CATKEAGGGYTF. In DNA, the CDR3 is TGTGCCACCAAAGAAGCGGGCGGTGGCTACACCTTC.

This clone was seen a handful of times. At one end, the junction sequence differs from germline, possibly due to a read error. This sequence joins TRBV6-1 and TRBJ1-1; D call uncertain. Germline CDR1 is MNHNS and CDR2 is SASEGT. This CDR3 is built from 15 residues. CDR3 sequence reads: CASSEVVAPQFTPGF. CDR3 coding DNA: TGTGCCAGCAGTGAAGTAGTTGCGCCCCAATTCACCCCAGGCTTT.